The clone carrying this T cell receptor beta chain was observed a handful of times. Its antigen remains unidentified. The data originate from a study of vaccination effects on CD4 cells after COVID-19. The V and J ends lost 5 bases and 2 bases, in that order; junction bases with no gene match: 4. The germline CDR1 and CDR2 sequences are LNHNV and YYDKDF (reference sequence). The CDR3 contains 14 residues. Sequencing followed a ViraFEST assay step that expanded antigen-specific CD4+ T cells with viral peptide pools. After more than 8 days in culture, the CD4+ T cells were isolated. Each person got two doses of an mRNA SARS-CoV-2 vaccine, BNT162b2 or mRNA-1273. Assay: immunoSEQ multiplex PCR; the TCRdb copy retains only in-frame clones and omits some. Among tens of thousands of clones, about 70% were seen once, and the ten largest hold around 10%.

The chain combines TRBV15 with TRBJ2-7; 9 nucleotides match TRBD1. The receptor was isolated from a human donor who received a COVID-19 vaccine. This sample comprised CD4+ T cells from PBMCs cultured with HCoV-229E spike peptides, obtained after COVID-19 vaccination. The CDR3 region has the DNA TGTGCCACCAGCTCGGACAGGGGACCCTACGAGCAGTACTTC. Encoded protein: CATSSDRGPYEQYF.